What follows are 10 T cell receptor beta chains derived from one specimen sequenced in a study of graft-versus-host responses after intestinal transplantation. Their cognate antigens are unknown. Using immunoSEQ multiplex PCR, the repertoire was profiled, and TCRdb retains in-frame clones only, with some absent. Among about 85,000 clones listed, around 84% were seen once. The sample in question was unstimulated CD4+ T cells sorted from spleen or lymph node cells, obtained before intestinal transplant. The receptors shown here come from a human donor who received an intestinal transplant.

This clone was detected only once. The chain joins TRBV5-8 to TRBJ1-5; no clear D. V was trimmed by 1 base and J by 7 bases, leaving 3 bases between them. The germline CDR1 and CDR2 sequences are SGHTS and YDEGEE. CDR3 length: 11 residues. Here the CDR3 reads CASSLLQPQHF. CDR3 nucleotide sequence: TGTGCCAGCAGCTTGCTACAGCCCCAGCATTTT.

The rearrangement joins TRBV11-2 to TRBJ2-5, with D possibly being TRBD2 (6 bases). This CDR3 is 16 amino acids long. The V end was cut by 1 base, the J end by 2 bases, with 14 bases between. Germline lookup yields CDR1 SGHAT and CDR2 FQNNGV. The DNA of the CDR3 is TGTGCCAGCAGCTTAGGTCCGGGAGAGGGGCAAGAGACCCAGTACTTC. Translation: CASSLGPGEGQETQYF.

As DNA, the CDR3 is TGTGCCAGCAGATCTAGCGGGAGGGCCGTAGATACGCAGTATTTT. It specifies CASRSSGRAVDTQYF. The rearrangement joins TRBV2 to TRBJ2-3; 12 bases agree with TRBD2. Germline CDR1 reads SNHLY; CDR2 reads FYNNEI. Unmatched junction bases numbered 6, after V lost 6 bases and J lost 5 bases. There are 15 residues in the CDR3.

The V gene is TRBV13, the J gene TRBJ2-7, with 8 bases aligning to TRBD1. Losses at the gene ends were 5 bases for V and 6 bases for J; bases not matched to a gene: 6. The germline CDR1 and CDR2 sequences are PRHDT and FYEKMQ (reference sequence). The CDR3 spans 13 residues. The CDR3 loop is CASSVRQGSEQYF. For the CDR3, the DNA is TGTGCCAGCAGCGTTAGACAGGGGTCCGAGCAGTACTTC.

The chain is built from TRBV4-2 and TRBJ2-5; TRBD2 matches 11 bases. J was trimmed by 5 bases and V by 4 bases; bases with no gene match: 9. The length of the CDR3 is 16 residues. Per germline, CDR1 LGHNA and CDR2 YNFKEQ. CDR3 bases: TGTGCCAGCAGCCGAACTAGCGGGAGTCGCGGGGAGACCCAGTACTTC. Residues: CASSRTSGSRGETQYF.

J is TRBJ1-6 and V is TRBV23-1, with D hard to call. TRBV23-1 is noted as an ORF with a role that remains uncertain. The CDR3 covers 12 residues. Trimming took 6 bases from V and 14 from J, leaving 14 bases between them. CDR3 loop: CASSQPRGALHF. The CDR3 coding sequence is TGCGCCAGCAGCCAGCCCCGGGGAGCCCTCCACTTT.

This clone is medium-sized within its sample. V gene TRBV6-5 combines with J gene TRBJ2-3; 9 nucleotides agree with TRBD2. Germline V lookup: CDR1 MNHEY, CDR2 SVGAGI. V lost 0 bases, J lost 4 bases, and 5 bases stayed unmatched. The CDR3 totals 16 residues. CDR3 in amino acids: CASSYSLAGPPDTQYF. In DNA, the CDR3 is TGTGCCAGCAGTTACTCTCTAGCGGGGCCACCAGATACGCAGTATTTT.

This clone has more than one count but fewer than ten. J is TRBJ1-5 and V is TRBV5-1; D is ambiguous. CDR1 and CDR2 from the germline V gene are SGHRS and YFSETQ. The CDR3 extends over 14 amino acids. Trimming removed 0 bases at V and 0 bases at J, with 4 bases between. In nucleotides, the CDR3 is TGCGCCAGCAGCTTGGACAGTAGCAATCAGCCCCAGCATTTT. Residues: CASSLDSSNQPQHF.

This clone was recorded only once. This chain connects TRBV2 to TRBJ2-1; D might be TRBD2 (6 bases). The V end was cut by 4 bases, the J end by 9 bases, with 10 bases between. The CDR3 runs 12 residues. Germline V gene lookup returns CDR1 SNHLY and CDR2 FYNNEI. The chain's CDR3 is CASSGRRGEQFF. In DNA form, the CDR3 reads TGTGCCAGCAGTGGCAGGCGGGGTGAGCAGTTCTTC.

Only one count was recorded for this clone. The chain joins TRBV9 to TRBJ2-7; maybe TRBD2 (6 bases). This CDR3 is built from 13 residues. Per the germline V gene, CDR1 is SGDLS and CDR2 is YYNGEE. Trimming took 4 bases from V and 5 from J, leaving 13 bases between them. The chain's CDR3 is CASSSRLDDEQYF. DNA of the CDR3: TGTGCCAGCAGCTCGCGACTAGACGACGAGCAGTACTTC.